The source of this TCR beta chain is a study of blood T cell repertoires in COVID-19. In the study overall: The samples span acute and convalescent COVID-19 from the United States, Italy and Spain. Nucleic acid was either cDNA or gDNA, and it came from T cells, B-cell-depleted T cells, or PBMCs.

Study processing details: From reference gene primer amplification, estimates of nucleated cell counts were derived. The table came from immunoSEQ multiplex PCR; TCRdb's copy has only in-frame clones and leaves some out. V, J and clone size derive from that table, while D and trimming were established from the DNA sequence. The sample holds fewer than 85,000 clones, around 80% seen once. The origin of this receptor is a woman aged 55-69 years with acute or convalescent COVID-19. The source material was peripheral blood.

The CDR3 DNA reads as TGTGCCAGCAGTGAATTGTGGTCGGGGTCGGAACAGCCCCAGCATTTT. Protein product: CASSELWSGSEQPQHF. V is TRBV6-1 and J is TRBJ1-5; D is undetermined. Trimming removed 2 bases from V and 7 bases from J, with 18 bases in between. CDR1 and CDR2 from the germline V gene are MNHNS and SASEGT. The CDR3 spans 16 residues.